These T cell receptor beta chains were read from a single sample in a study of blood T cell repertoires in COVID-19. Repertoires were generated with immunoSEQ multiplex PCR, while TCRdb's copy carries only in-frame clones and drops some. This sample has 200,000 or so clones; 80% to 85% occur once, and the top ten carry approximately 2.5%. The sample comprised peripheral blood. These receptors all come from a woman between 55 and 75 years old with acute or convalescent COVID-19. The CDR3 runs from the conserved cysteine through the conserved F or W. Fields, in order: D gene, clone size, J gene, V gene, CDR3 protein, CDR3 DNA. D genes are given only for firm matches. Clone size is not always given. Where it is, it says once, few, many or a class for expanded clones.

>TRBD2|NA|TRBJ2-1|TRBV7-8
CASSLFRGGLNEQFF
TGTGCCAGCAGCTTGTTCCGGGGGGGCTTAAATGAGCAGTTCTTC
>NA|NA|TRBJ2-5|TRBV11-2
CASSLGTWETQYF
TGTGCCAGCAGCTTAGGGACATGGGAGACCCAGTACTTC
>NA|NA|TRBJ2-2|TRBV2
CASSDGQGGTGELFF
TGTGCCAGCAGTGACGGGCAGGGGGGCACCGGGGAGCTGTTTTTT
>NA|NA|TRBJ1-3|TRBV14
CASSHDTRGSSGNTIYF
TGTGCCAGCAGCCACGACACCCGTGGCAGCTCTGGAAACACCATATATTTT
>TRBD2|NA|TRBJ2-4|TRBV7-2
CASSPLGTSGGALQYF
TGTGCCAGCAGCCCTCTAGGGACTAGCGGGGGGGCGTTACAGTACTTC
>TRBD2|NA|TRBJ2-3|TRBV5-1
CARSTKRGDTDTQYF
TGCGCCAGGTCCACTAAGCGGGGGGACACAGATACGCAGTATTTT
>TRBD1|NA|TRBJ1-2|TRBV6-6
CASSWAGGENYGYTF
TGTGCCAGCAGTTGGGCAGGGGGCGAGAACTATGGCTACACCTTC
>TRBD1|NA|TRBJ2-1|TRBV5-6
CASSSPGQDNEQFF
TGTGCCAGCAGTTCTCCGGGACAGGACAATGAGCAGTTCTTC
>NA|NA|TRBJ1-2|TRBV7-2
CASSSLAWTDLNGSYGYTF
TGTGCCAGCAGTTCCTTAGCCTGGACGGATCTAAATGGGAGCTATGGCTACACCTTC
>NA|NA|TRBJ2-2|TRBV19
CAGTRGFRELFF
TGTGCCGGCACCCGAGGGTTCCGGGAGCTGTTTTTT
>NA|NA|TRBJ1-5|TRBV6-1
CASSETWTNSNQPQHF
TGTGCCAGCAGTGAGACCTGGACAAATAGCAATCAGCCCCAGCATTTT
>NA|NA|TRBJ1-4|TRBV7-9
CASSFGVGEKLFF
TGTGCCAGCAGCTTCGGAGTGGGTGAAAAACTGTTTTTT
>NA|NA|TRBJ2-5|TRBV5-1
CASSPTGGPRETQYF
TGCGCCAGCAGCCCCACCGGGGGGCCTCGAGAGACCCAGTACTTC
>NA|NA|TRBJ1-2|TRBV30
CAWRNYYGYTF
TGTGCCTGGCGAAACTATTATGGCTACACCTTC
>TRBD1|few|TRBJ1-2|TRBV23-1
CASNDRGGYTF
TGCGCCAGCAATGACAGGGGCGGCTACACCTTC
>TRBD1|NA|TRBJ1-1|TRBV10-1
CASSRQGVAFF
TGCGCCAGCAGTAGACAGGGAGTGGCTTTCTTT
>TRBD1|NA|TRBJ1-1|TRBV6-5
CASSSPRTGGYTEAFF
TGTGCCAGCAGTTCCCCCCGGACAGGGGGTTACACTGAAGCTTTCTTT
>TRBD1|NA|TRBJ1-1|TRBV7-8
CASSSRQGIYTEAFF
TGTGCCAGCAGCTCAAGACAGGGAATTTACACTGAAGCTTTCTTT
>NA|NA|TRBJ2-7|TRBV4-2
CASSQDPASELKYF
TGTGCCAGCAGCCAAGATCCGGCTAGCGAATTGAAGTACTTC
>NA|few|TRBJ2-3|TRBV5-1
CASSLNTGYSTDTQYF
TGCGCCAGCAGCTTGAATACGGGGTACAGCACAGATACGCAGTATTTT